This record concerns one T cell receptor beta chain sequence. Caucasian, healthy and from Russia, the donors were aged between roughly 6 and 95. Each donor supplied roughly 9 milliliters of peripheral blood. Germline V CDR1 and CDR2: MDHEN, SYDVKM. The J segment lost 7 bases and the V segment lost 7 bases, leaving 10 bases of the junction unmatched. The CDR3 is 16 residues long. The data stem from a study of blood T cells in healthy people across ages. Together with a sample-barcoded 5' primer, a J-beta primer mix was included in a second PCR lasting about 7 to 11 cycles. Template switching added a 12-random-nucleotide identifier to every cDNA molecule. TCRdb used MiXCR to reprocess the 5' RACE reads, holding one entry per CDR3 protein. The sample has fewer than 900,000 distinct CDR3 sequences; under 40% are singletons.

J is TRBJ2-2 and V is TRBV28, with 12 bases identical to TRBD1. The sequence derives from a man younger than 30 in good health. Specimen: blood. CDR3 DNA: TGTGCCAGCAATTCCGGGACAGGGGGCTTCGGCGGGGAGCTGTTTTTT. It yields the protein CASNSGTGGFGGELFF.